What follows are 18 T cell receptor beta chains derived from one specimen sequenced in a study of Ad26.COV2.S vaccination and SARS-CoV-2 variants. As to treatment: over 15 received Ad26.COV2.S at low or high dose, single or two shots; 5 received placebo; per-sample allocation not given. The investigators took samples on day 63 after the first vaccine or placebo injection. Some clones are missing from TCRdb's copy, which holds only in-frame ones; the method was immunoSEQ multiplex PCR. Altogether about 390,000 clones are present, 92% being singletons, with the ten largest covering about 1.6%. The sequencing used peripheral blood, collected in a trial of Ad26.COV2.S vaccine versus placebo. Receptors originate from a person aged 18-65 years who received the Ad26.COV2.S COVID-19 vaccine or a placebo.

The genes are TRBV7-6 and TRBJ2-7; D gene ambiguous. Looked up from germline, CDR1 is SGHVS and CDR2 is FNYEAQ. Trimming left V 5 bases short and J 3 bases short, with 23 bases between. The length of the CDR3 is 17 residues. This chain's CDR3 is CASSPTLRTDFLYEQYF. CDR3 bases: TGTGCCAGCAGCCCCACCCTCAGAACAGACTTCCTCTACGAGCAGTACTTC. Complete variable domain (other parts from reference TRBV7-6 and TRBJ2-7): GAGVSQSPRYKVTKRGQDVALRCDPISGHVSLYWYRQALGQGPEFLTYFNYEAQQDKSGLPNDRFSAERPEGSISTLTIQRTEQRDSAMYRCASSPTLRTDFLYEQYFGPGTRLTVT.

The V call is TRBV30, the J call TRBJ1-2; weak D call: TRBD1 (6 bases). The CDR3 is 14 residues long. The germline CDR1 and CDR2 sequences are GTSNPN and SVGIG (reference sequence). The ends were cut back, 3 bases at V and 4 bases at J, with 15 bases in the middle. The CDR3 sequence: CAWRRTGTSYGYTF. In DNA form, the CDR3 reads TGTGCCTGGAGGAGAACAGGGACTAGCTATGGCTACACCTTC.

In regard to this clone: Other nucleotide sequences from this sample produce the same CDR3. This chain's CDR3 is CASSVGLAGGPETQYF. CDR3 nucleotides: TGTGCCAGCAGCGTAGGCCTAGCGGGGGGGCCTGAGACCCAGTACTTC. The genes are TRBV9 and TRBJ2-5; 12 nucleotides align to TRBD2. Germline V gene data show CDR1 as SGDLS and CDR2 as YYNGEE. J was trimmed by 5 bases and V by 0 bases; bases with no gene match: 5. The CDR3 extends over 16 amino acids.

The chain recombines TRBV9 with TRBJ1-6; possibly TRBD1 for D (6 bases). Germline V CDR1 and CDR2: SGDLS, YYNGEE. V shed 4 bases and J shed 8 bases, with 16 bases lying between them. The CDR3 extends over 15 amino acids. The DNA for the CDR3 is TGTGCCAGCAGCTCCGGAGGGGGAGGTGATTCACCCCTCCACTTT. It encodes CASSSGGGGDSPLHF.

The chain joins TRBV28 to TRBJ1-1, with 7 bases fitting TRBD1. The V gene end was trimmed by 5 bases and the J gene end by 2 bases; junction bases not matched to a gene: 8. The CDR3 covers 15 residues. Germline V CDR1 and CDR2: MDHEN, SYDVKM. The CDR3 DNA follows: TGTGCCAGCAGTCTCCGGAGGGGGCTCAACACTGAAGCTTTCTTT. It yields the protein CASSLRRGLNTEAFF.

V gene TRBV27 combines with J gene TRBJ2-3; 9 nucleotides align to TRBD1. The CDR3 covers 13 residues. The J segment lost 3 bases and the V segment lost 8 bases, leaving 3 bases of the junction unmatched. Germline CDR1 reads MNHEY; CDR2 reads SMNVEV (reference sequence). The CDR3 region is CASSGTGTDTQYF. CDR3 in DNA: TGTGCCAGCTCGGGGACAGGGACAGATACGCAGTATTTT.

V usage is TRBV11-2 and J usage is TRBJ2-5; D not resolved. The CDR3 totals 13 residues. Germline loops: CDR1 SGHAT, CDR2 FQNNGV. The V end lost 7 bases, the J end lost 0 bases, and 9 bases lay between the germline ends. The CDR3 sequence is CASNEMYQETQYF. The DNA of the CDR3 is TGTGCCAGCAACGAGATGTACCAAGAGACCCAGTACTTC.

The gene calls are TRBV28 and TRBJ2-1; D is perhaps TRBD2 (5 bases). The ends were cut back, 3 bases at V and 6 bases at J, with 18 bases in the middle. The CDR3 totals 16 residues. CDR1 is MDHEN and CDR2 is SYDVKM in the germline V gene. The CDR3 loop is CASSFPGIRASNEQFF. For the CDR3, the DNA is TGTGCCAGCAGTTTTCCGGGGATCCGGGCGTCCAATGAGCAGTTCTTC.

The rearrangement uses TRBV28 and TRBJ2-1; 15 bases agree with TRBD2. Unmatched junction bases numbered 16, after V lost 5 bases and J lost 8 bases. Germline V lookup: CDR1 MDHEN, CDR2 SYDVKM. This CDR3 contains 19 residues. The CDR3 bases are TGTGCCAGCAGTCCTCCGGGACTAGCGGGGGGCGGATCCCGCGATGAGCAGTTCTTC. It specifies CASSPPGLAGGGSRDEQFF. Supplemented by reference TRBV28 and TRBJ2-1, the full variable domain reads DVKVTQSSRYLVKRTGEKVFLECVQDMDHENMFWYRQDPGLGLRLIYFSYDVKMKEKGDIPEGYSVSREKKERFSLILESASTNQTSMYLCASSPPGLAGGGSRDEQFFGPGTRLTVL.

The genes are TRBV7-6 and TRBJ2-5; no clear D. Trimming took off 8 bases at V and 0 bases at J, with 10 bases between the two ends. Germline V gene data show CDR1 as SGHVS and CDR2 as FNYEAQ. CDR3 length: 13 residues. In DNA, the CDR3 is TGTGCCAGCGGAACGTTATACCAAGAGACCCAGTACTTC. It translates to CASGTLYQETQYF.

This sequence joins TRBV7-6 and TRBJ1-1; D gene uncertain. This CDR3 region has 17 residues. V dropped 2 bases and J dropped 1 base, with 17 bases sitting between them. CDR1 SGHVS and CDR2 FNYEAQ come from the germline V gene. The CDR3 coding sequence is TGTGCCAGCAGCTTACCCCCCAGGATGCTGGCGAACACTGAAGCTTTCTTT. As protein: CASSLPPRMLANTEAFF.

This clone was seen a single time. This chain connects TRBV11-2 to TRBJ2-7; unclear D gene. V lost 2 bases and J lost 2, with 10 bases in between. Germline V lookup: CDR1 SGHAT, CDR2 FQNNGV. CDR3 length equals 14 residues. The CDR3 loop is CASSLTVRTYEQYF. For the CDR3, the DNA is TGTGCCAGCAGCTTAACTGTCAGAACCTACGAGCAGTACTTC.

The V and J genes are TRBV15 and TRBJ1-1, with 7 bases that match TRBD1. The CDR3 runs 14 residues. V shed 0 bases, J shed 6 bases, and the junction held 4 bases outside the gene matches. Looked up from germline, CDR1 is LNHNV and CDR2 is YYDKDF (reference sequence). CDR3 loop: CATSRDRGSSEAFF. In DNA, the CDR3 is TGTGCCACCAGCAGAGACAGGGGGTCGTCTGAAGCTTTCTTT.

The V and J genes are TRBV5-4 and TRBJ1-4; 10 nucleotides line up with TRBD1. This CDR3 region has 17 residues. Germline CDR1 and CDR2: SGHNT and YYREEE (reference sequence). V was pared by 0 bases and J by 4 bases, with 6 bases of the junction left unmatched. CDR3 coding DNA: TGTGCCAGCAGCTTGGAGGTGGGGACAGGGGTTAATGAAAAACTGTTTTTT. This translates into CASSLEVGTGVNEKLFF.

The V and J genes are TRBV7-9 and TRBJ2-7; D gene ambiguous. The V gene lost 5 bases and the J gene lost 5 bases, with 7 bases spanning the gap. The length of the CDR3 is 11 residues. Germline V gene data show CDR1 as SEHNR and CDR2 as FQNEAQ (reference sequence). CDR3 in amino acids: CASSQADEQYF. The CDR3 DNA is TGTGCCAGCAGCCAGGCGGACGAGCAGTACTTC.

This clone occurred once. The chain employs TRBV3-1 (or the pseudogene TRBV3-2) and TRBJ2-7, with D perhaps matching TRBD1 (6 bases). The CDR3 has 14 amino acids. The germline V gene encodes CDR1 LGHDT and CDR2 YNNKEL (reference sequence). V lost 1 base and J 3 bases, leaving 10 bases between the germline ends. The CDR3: CASSQVAGVYEQYF. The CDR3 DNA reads TGTGCCAGCAGCCAAGTCGCAGGGGTCTACGAGCAGTACTTC.

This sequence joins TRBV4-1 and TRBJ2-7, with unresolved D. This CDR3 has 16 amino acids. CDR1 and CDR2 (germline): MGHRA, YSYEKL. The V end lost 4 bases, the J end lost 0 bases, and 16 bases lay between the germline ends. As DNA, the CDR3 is TGCGCCAGCAGCCCACGACCTGAGCCTCCCTCCTACGAGCAGTACTTC. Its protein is CASSPRPEPPSYEQYF.

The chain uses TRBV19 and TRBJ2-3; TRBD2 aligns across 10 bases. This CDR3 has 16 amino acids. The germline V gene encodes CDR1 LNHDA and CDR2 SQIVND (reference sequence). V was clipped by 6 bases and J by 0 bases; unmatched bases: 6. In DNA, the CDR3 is TGTGCCAGTAGATTGTCTAGCGGGAGTAGCACAGATACGCAGTATTTT. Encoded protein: CASRLSSGSSTDTQYF.